This TCR beta chain comes out of a study of cytotoxic CD8 clonotypes in ibrutinib-treated CLL. Study context: With a range of 6 to 36, the median treatment time before response samples were taken was about twelve months.

As concerns this clone: Its antigen is unknown.

Between the trimmed V and J ends, which lost 8 bases and 4 bases, there was a span of 16 bases. Germline V gives CDR1 SQVTM, CDR2 ANQGSEA. The CDR3 is 13 residues long. The method was immunoSEQ multiplex PCR; TCRdb's version includes in-frame clones alone and lacks a portion of them. The table includes approximately 150,000 clones, approximately 90% detected once. Study-wide findings and caveats: The clonality rise at ibrutinib response reflected private clonotype expansion.

The source was PBMCs, collected at disease progression, from a patient treated with ibrutinib. This receptor was identified in a human donor with chronic lymphocytic leukemia. This chain uses TRBV29-1 with TRBJ2-3; possible D gene TRBD2, 7 bases. The CDR3 protein is CSPGGGGADTQYF. CDR3 DNA: TGCAGCCCTGGGGGGGGCGGGGCAGATACGCAGTATTTT.